The 4 T cell receptor beta chains below all came from one sample that was sequenced in a study of blood T cell repertoires in COVID-19. TCRdb's table, derived via immunoSEQ multiplex PCR, lists solely in-frame clones and lacks some. The sample consists of more than 80,000 clones, around 80% of them appearing once. The sample consisted of peripheral blood. These receptor sequences come from a woman over 75 with active or convalescent COVID-19.

V usage is TRBV12-5 and J usage is TRBJ2-5; D is uncertain. Germline V CDR1 and CDR2: LGHNT, FRNRAP. Trimming stripped 1 base from V and 1 base from J, with 7 bases between. The CDR3 length is 14 residues. In DNA, the CDR3 is TGTGCTAGTGGTTTGGACAGCTTCCAAGAGACCCAGTACTTC. Its translation: CASGLDSFQETQYF.

This chain uses TRBV24-1 with TRBJ2-5; TRBD2 matches at 16 bases. In germline, CDR1 is KGHDR, CDR2 SFDVKD. V lost 9 bases to trimming and J lost 5 bases; unmatched junction nucleotides: 5. The CDR3 has 15 amino acids. The CDR3: CATGTSGRVGETQYF. The DNA for the CDR3 is TGTGCCACCGGGACTAGCGGGAGGGTGGGGGAGACCCAGTACTTC.

On this clone itself: Other DNA sequences in this sample translate to the same CDR3. V gene TRBV28 combines with J gene TRBJ1-1; tentatively, D is TRBD1 (5 bases). Trimming cost V 6 bases and J 4 bases, with 9 bases left between them. CDR3 length: 12 amino acids. Germline-derived CDR1 and CDR2 are MDHEN and SYDVKM. The CDR3 is CASRTGGTEAFF. The CDR3 region has the DNA TGTGCCAGCAGAACAGGTGGCACTGAAGCTTTCTTT.

This chain connects TRBV19 to TRBJ1-3, with no clear D. The CDR3 runs to 13 residues. The V end lost 5 bases, the J end lost 0 bases, and 5 bases lay between the germline ends. Germline-derived CDR1 and CDR2 are LNHDA and SQIVND (reference sequence). The CDR3 DNA reads TGTGCCAGTAGTCGGGACTCTGGAAACACCATATATTTT. This codes for CASSRDSGNTIYF.